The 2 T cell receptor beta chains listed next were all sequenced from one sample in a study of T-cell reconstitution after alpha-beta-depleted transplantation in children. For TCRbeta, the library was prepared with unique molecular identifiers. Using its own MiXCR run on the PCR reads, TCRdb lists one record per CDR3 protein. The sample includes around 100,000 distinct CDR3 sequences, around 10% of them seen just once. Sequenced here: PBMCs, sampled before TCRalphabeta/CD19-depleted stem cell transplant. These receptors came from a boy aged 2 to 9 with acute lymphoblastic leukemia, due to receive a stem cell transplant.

CDR3 amino acids: CASSPLDRGFAGEQFF. The CDR3 nucleotides read TGTGCCAGCAGCCCACTTGACAGGGGGTTTGCTGGTGAGCAGTTCTTC. The gene calls are TRBV14 and TRBJ2-1, with 9 bases identical to TRBD1. The germline CDR1 and CDR2 sequences are SGHDN and FVKESK. CDR3 size: 16 residues. V shed 4 bases and J 9 bases; nucleotides not matched to a gene: 13.

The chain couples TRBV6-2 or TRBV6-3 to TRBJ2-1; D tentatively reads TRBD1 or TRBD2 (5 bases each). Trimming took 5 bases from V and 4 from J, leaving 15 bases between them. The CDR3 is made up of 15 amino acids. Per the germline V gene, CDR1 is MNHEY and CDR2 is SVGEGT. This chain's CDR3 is CASSPQGRGYNEQFF. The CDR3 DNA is TGTGCCAGCAGTCCCCAGGGAAGAGGGTACAATGAGCAGTTCTTC.